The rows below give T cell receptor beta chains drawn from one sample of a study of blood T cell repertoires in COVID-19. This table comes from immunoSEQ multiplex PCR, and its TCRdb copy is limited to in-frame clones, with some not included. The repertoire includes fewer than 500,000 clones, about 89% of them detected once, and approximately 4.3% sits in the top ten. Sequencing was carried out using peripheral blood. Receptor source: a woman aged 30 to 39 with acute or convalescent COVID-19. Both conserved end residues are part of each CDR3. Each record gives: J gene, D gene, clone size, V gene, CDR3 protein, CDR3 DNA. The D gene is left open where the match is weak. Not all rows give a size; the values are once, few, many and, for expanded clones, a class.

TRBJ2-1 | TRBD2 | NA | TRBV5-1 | CASSRRGGGASEQFF | TGCGCCAGCAGCAGGCGGGGCGGGGGGGCAAGTGAGCAGTTCTTC
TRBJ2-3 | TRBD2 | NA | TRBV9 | CASSSQRTTGTSGVTQYF | TGTGCCAGCAGCTCCCAACGGACTACTGGGACTAGCGGCGTTACGCAGTATTTT
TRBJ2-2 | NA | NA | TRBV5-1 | CASSPRGGDDGELFF | TGCGCCAGCAGCCCTAGGGGCGGGGATGACGGGGAGCTGTTTTTT
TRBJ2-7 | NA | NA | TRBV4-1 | CASSQGIAGNREQYF | TGCGCCAGCAGCCAAGGAATAGCAGGGAACCGCGAGCAGTACTTC
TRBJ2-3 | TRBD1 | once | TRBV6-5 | CASSPGTAGRDTQYF | TGTGCCAGCAGTCCCGGGACAGCAGGAAGGGATACGCAGTATTTT
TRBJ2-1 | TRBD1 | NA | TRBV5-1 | CASTLGLGGGEQFF | TGCGCCAGCACCCTGGGGTTAGGGGGCGGGGAGCAGTTCTTC
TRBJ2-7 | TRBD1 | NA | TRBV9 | CASSASTGGYYEQYF | TGTGCCAGCAGCGCCTCGACAGGGGGCTATTACGAGCAGTACTTC
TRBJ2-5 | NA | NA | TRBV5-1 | CASSLVGRETQYF | TGCGCCAGCAGCTTGGTGGGGAGGGAGACCCAGTACTTC
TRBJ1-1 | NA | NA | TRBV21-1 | CASSALYRGHRMNTEAFF | TGTGCCAGCAGCGCGCTCTACAGGGGGCATCGGATGAACACTGAAGCTTTCTTT
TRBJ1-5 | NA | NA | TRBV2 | CASNWARDQPQHF | TGTGCCAGCAACTGGGCGAGGGATCAGCCCCAGCATTTT
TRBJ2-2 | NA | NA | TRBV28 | CASSSTGLYGELFF | TGTGCCAGCAGTTCCACCGGGTTATACGGGGAGCTGTTTTTT
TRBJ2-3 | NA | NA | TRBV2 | CASSEALTSLDTQYF | TGTGCCAGCAGTGAAGCCCTGACTAGTTTAGATACGCAGTATTTT
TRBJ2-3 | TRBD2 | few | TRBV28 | CASSFGTSGAGDTQYF | TGTGCCAGCAGTTTCGGGACTAGCGGGGCGGGAGATACGCAGTATTTT
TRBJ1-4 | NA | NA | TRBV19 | CASSMTVRGTEKLFF | TGTGCCAGTAGTATGACCGTACGGGGGACTGAAAAACTGTTTTTT
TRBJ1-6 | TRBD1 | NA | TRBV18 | CASSQNRDRDNSPLHF | TGTGCCAGCTCACAAAACCGGGACAGGGATAATTCACCCCTCCACTTT
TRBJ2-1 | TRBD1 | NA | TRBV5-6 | CASSLTGGNEQFF | TGTGCCAGCAGCTTGACAGGGGGCAATGAGCAGTTCTTC
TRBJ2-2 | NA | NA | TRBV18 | CASSPRLGSNTGELFF | TGTGCCAGCTCACCAAGGCTGGGCAGTAACACCGGGGAGCTGTTTTTT
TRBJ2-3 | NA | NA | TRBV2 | CASSERSGTDTQYF | TGTGCCAGCAGTGAACGTTCCGGCACAGATACGCAGTATTTT
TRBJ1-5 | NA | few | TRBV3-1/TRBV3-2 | CASSQDTSNQPQHF | TGTGCCAGCAGCCAGGACACTAGCAATCAGCCCCAGCATTTT
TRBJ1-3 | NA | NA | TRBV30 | CAWTPVVGGAGNTIYF | TGTGCCTGGACCCCGGTGGTAGGGGGGGCTGGAAACACCATATATTTT
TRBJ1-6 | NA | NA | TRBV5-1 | CASSLDTGNSPLHF | TGCGCCAGCAGCTTGGACACGGGGAATTCACCCCTCCACTTT
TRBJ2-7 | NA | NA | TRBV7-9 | CASSLKGEASYEQYF | TGTGCCAGCAGCTTAAAAGGGGAGGCCTCCTACGAGCAGTACTTC
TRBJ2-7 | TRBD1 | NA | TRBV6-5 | CASRRGRDRAYEQYF | TGTGCCAGCAGAAGGGGGAGGGACAGGGCCTACGAGCAGTACTTC
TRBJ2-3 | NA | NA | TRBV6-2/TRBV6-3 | CASSYRGGRTVHTLGTDTQYF | TGTGCCAGCAGTTACCGTGGTGGACGGACAGTCCACACCTTGGGCACAGATACGCAGTATTTT
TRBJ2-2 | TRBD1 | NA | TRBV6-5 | CASSPTTGVTGELFF | TGTGCCAGCAGTCCTACGACAGGGGTAACCGGGGAGCTGTTTTTT
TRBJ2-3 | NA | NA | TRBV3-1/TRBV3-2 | CASSPFLTGVADTQYF | TGTGCCAGCAGCCCTTTTTTAACGGGGGTTGCAGATACGCAGTATTTT
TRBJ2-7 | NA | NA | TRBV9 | CASGPGQGRLFYEQYF | TGTGCCAGCGGACCCGGACAAGGGCGCTTGTTCTACGAGCAGTACTTC
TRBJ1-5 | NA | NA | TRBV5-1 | CASSLGEGRGNQPQHF | TGCGCCAGCAGCTTGGGTGAGGGTCGGGGCAATCAGCCCCAGCATTTT
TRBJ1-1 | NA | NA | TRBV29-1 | CSVEAPGPRRGTEAFF | TGCAGCGTCGAAGCGCCCGGACCCCGGAGGGGAACTGAAGCTTTCTTT
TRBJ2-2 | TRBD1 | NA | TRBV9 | CASSRGDRDAGELFF | TGTGCCAGCAGCAGAGGGGACAGGGATGCCGGGGAGCTGTTTTTT